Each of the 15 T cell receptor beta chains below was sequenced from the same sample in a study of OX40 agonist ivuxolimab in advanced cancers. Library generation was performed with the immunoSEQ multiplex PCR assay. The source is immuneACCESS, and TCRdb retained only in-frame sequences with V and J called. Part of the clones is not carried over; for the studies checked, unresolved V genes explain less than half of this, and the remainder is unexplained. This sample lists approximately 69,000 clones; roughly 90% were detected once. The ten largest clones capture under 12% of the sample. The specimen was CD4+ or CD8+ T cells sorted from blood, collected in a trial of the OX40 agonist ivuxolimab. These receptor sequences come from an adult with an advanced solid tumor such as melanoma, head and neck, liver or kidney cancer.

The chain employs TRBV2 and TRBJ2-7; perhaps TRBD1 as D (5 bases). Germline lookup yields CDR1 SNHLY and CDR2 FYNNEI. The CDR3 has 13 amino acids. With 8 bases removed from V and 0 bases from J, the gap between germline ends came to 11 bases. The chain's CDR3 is CASGDRDSYEQYF. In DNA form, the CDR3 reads TGTGCCAGCGGAGACAGAGACTCCTACGAGCAGTACTTC.

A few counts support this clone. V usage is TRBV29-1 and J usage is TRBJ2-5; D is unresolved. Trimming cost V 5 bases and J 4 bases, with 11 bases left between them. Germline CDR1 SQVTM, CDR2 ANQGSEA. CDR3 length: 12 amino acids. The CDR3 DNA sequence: TGCAGCGTTTCAGCGACCATAGAGACCCAGTACTTC. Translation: CSVSATIETQYF.

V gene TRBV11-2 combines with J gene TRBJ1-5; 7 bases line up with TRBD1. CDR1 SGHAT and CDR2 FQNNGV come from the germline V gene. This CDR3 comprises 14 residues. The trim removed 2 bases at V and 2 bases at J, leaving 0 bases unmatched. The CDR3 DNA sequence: TGTGCCAGCAGCTTAACAGGGGGCAATCAGCCCCAGCATTTT. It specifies CASSLTGGNQPQHF.

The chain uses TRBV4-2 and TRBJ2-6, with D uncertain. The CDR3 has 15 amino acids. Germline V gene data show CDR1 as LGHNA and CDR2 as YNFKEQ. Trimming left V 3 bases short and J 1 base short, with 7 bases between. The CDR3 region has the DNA TGTGCCAGCAGCCAGGGTGGGTCTGGGGCCAACGTCCTGACTTTC. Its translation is CASSQGGSGANVLTF.

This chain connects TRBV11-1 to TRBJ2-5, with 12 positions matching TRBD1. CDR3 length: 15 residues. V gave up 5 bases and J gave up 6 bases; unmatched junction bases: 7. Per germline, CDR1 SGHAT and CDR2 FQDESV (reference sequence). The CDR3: CASSRDRGRVQTQYF. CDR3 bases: TGTGCCAGCAGCCGGGACAGGGGGCGCGTTCAGACCCAGTACTTC.

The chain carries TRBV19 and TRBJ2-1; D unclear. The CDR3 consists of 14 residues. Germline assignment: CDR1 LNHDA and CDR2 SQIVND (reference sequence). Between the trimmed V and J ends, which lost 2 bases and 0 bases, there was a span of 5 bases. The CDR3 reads CASSIQSSYNEQFF. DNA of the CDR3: TGTGCCAGTAGTATACAGAGCTCCTACAATGAGCAGTTCTTC. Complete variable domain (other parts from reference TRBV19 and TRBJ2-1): DGGITQSPKYLFRKEGQNVTLSCEQNLNHDAMYWYRQDPGQGLRLIYYSQIVNDFQKGDIAEGYSVSREKKESFPLTVTSAQKNPTAFYLCASSIQSSYNEQFFGPGTRLTVL.

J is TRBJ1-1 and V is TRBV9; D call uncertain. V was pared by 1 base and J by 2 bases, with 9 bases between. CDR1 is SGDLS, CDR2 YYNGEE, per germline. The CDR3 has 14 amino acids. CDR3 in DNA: TGTGCCAGCAGCGTATCACAGACTAACACTGAAGCTTTCTTT. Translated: CASSVSQTNTEAFF. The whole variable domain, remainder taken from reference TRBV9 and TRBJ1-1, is DSGVTQTPKHLITATGQRVTLRCSPRSGDLSVYWYQQSLDQGLQFLIQYYNGEERAKGNILERFSAQQFPDLHSELNLSSLELGDSALYFCASSVSQTNTEAFFGQGTRLTVV.

This CDR3 reads CSANGIVWFF. DNA of the CDR3: TGCAGTGCTAACGGGATAGTGTGGTTCTTC. This chain links TRBV20-1 with TRBJ2-1; tentatively, D is TRBD2 (5 bases). This CDR3 contains 10 residues. Trimming left V 4 bases short and J 15 bases short, with 13 bases between. Germline V CDR1 and CDR2: DFQATT, SNEGSKA (reference sequence).

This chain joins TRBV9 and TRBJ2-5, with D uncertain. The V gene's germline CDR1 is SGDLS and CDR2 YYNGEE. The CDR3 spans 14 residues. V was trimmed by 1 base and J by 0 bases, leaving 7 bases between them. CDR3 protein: CASSVQPYQETQYF. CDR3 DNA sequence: TGTGCCAGCAGCGTACAGCCGTACCAAGAGACCCAGTACTTC.

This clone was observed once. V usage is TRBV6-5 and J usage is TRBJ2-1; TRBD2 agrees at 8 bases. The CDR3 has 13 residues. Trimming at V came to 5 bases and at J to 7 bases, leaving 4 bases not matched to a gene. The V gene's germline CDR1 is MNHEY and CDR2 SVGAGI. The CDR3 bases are TGTGCCAGCAGTCTACCGGGGGGGAATGAGCAGTTCTTC. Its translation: CASSLPGGNEQFF.

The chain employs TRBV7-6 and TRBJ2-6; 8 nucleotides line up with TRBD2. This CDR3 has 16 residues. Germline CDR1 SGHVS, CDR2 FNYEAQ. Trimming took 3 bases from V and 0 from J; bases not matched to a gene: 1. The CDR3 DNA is TGTGCCAGCAGCTTCCGGGGGGGCTCTGGGGCCAACGTCCTGACTTTC. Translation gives CASSFRGGSGANVLTF.

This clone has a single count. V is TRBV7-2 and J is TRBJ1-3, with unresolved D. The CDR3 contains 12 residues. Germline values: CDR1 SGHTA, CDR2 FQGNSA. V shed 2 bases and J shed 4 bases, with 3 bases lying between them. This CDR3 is CASSLQGNTIYF. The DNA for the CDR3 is TGTGCCAGCAGCTTACAAGGAAACACCATATATTTT.

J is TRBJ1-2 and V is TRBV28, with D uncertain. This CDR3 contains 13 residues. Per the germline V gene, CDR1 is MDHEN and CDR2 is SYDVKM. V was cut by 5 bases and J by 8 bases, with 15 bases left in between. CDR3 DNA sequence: TGTGCCAGCAGTCCCTTTGAAACCGGGGGCTACACCTTC. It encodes CASSPFETGGYTF.

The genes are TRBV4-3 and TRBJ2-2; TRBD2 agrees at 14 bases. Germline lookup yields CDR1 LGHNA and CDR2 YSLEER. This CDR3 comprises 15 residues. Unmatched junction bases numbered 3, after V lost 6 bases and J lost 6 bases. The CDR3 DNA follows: TGCGCCAGCAGGGGACTAGCGGGAGTAGCCGGGGAGCTGTTTTTT. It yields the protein CASRGLAGVAGELFF.

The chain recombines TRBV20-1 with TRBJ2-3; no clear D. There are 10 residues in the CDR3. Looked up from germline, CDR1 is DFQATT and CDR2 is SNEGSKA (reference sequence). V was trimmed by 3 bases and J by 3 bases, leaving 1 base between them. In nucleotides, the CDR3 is TGCAGTGCTAGTACAGATACGCAGTATTTT. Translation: CSASTDTQYF.